This is a list of T cell receptor beta chains from one sample in a study of PD-1 blockade in classical Hodgkin lymphoma. The assay was immunoSEQ multiplex PCR, and TCRdb's table has in-frame clones only and misses some. The sample holds about 26,000 clones, roughly 68% seen once. Sequenced here: peripheral blood mononuclear cells (PBMCs), sampled before the second cycle of nivolumab. The receptors stem from a human donor with classical Hodgkin lymphoma. Both conserved end residues are part of each CDR3. A D gene is named only where the DNA matches it firmly. Size is omitted from some rows. Given values are once, few, many or a class for expanded clones.

>-|TRBV9|TRBJ2-1|TRBD2
CASSVDPLAGGAGEQFF
TGTGCCAGCAGCGTAGACCCACTAGCGGGCGGGGCAGGTGAGCAGTTCTTC
>-|TRBV7-9|TRBJ1-1|TRBD1
CASSSTYGTAQAFF
TGTGCCAGCAGCTCAACTTATGGGACAGCTCAAGCTTTCTTT
>-|TRBV27|TRBJ1-5|-
CASSYDSSNQPQHF
TGTGCCAGCAGCTACGACAGTAGCAATCAGCCCCAGCATTTT
>-|TRBV19|TRBJ1-3|-
CASSPSGNTIYF
TGTGCCAGTAGTCCCTCTGGAAACACCATATATTTT
>-|TRBV7-2|TRBJ2-4|-
CASSLLKGDIQYF
TGTGCCAGCAGCCTACTAAAGGGGGACATTCAGTACTTC
>-|TRBV7-2|TRBJ2-3|-
CASRLRDVTDTQYF
TGTGCCAGCAGACTAAGGGACGTCACAGATACGCAGTATTTT
>few|TRBV10-2|TRBJ1-1|-
CASSDPSTEAFF
TGCGCCAGCAGTGACCCCTCCACTGAAGCTTTCTTT
>-|TRBV5-1|TRBJ2-1|TRBD2
CASSLPSGLALDEQFF
TGCGCCAGCAGCTTACCTAGCGGACTAGCGCTAGATGAGCAGTTCTTC
>-|TRBV27|TRBJ2-2|TRBD2
CASSSPRGDTGELFF
TGTGCCAGCAGTTCCCCACGGGGGGACACCGGGGAGCTGTTTTTT
>-|TRBV28|TRBJ1-2|TRBD1
CASSLWGQLVNYGYTF
TGTGCCAGCAGTTTATGGGGACAGCTTGTTAACTATGGCTACACCTTC
>-|TRBV30|TRBJ1-3|-
CAWGLGGSGNTIYF
TGTGCCTGGGGCTTGGGGGGATCTGGAAACACCATATATTTT
>-|TRBV6-6|TRBJ1-4|-
CASSYRRTNEKLFF
TGTGCCAGCAGTTACAGACGTACTAATGAAAAACTGTTTTTT
>-|TRBV7-2|TRBJ2-1|-
CASAWEDSYNEQFF
TGTGCCAGCGCGTGGGAGGACTCCTACAATGAGCAGTTCTTC
>few|TRBV19|TRBJ2-5|-
CASGKRVQETQYF
TGTGCCAGCGGGAAGAGGGTGCAAGAGACCCAGTACTTC
>-|TRBV7-2|TRBJ2-2|-
CASRVTGHFYTGELFF
TGTGCCAGCAGGGTAACGGGACATTTCTACACCGGGGAGCTGTTTTTT
>-|TRBV28|TRBJ1-2|-
CASLSGVGLGYTF
TGTGCCAGTCTCTCCGGCGTAGGGTTAGGCTACACCTTC
>-|TRBV21-1|TRBJ2-7|-
CASSSRDRSSYEQYF
TGTGCCAGCAGCAGCCGGGACCGCAGCTCCTACGAGCAGTACTTC
>-|TRBV6-5|TRBJ2-1|-
CASSYSIEREQFF
TGTGCCAGCAGTTACTCGATTGAGCGTGAGCAGTTCTTC
>once|TRBV11-3|TRBJ2-3|TRBD2
CASSLGTSGGADTQYF
TGTGCCAGCAGCTTAGGGACTAGCGGGGGGGCTGATACGCAGTATTTT
>-|TRBV9|TRBJ2-5|-
CASSVGGGDGRETQYF
TGTGCCAGCAGCGTAGGGGGTGGGGACGGGAGAGAGACCCAGTACTTC
>-|TRBV30|TRBJ2-7|-
CACDFGANGARQYF
TGTGCCTGCGACTTCGGGGCAAATGGGGCCAGGCAGTACTTC
>once|TRBV6-1|TRBJ2-7|TRBD1
CASSDGEGLDRGLYEQYF
TGTGCCAGCAGTGACGGCGAGGGGTTAGACAGGGGGCTCTACGAGCAGTACTTC
>-|TRBV7-9|TRBJ2-3|-
CASSLTARTDTQYF
TGTGCCAGCAGCTTAACGGCCCGCACAGATACGCAGTATTTT
>-|TRBV11-2|TRBJ1-1|-
CASSYTGGAEAFF
TGTGCCAGCAGCTATACCGGGGGCGCTGAAGCTTTCTTT
>-|TRBV9|TRBJ2-3|-
CASSVGGGFTQYF
TGTGCCAGCAGCGTAGGTGGAGGGTTTACGCAGTATTTT
>-|TRBV21-1|TRBJ1-2|-
CASSKRQGTRPNYGYTF
TGTGCCAGCAGCAAAAGACAGGGGACGCGACCCAACTATGGCTACACCTTC
>-|TRBV6-1|TRBJ1-5|-
CASSEYEPQHF
TGTGCCAGCAGTGAATATGAGCCCCAGCATTTT
>-|TRBV6-5|TRBJ1-5|-
CASRGGSNQPQHF
TGTGCCAGCCGTGGGGGTAGCAATCAGCCCCAGCATTTT
>-|TRBV7-2|TRBJ1-2|TRBD1
CASSLDRDYGYTF
TGTGCCAGCAGCCTAGACAGGGACTATGGCTACACCTTC
>-|TRBV9|TRBJ2-7|-
CASSVGAGLSYEQYF
TGTGCCAGCAGCGTAGGGGCAGGACTCTCCTACGAGCAGTACTTC
>-|TRBV30|TRBJ1-2|-
CAWTQGYYGYTF
TGTGCCTGGACACAGGGTTACTATGGCTACACCTTC
>-|TRBV11-2|TRBJ2-2|-
CASSTDLNTGELFF
TGTGCCAGCAGCACCGATCTCAACACCGGGGAGCTGTTTTTT
>once|TRBV6-5|TRBJ2-4|-
CASSSIVAANIQYF
TGTGCCAGCAGTTCCATAGTGGCGGCGAACATTCAGTACTTC
>-|TRBV4-1|TRBJ2-7|-
CASSQDGATGYYEQYF
TGCGCCAGCAGCCAAGATGGTGCTACAGGGTACTACGAGCAGTACTTC
>-|TRBV6-1|TRBJ2-7|-
CATTRGLKEQYF
TGTGCCACCACAAGGGGTCTCAAGGAGCAGTACTTC
>-|TRBV19|TRBJ2-3|-
CASPPDPAHFTDTQYF
TGTGCCAGTCCCCCGGACCCCGCACATTTCACAGATACGCAGTATTTT
>-|TRBV4-1|TRBJ1-2|-
CASSQDRGTLNYGYTF
TGCGCCAGCAGCCAAGATCGAGGGACATTGAACTATGGCTACACCTTC
>-|TRBV9|TRBJ1-1|-
CASSVAGNTEAFF
TGTGCCAGCAGCGTAGCAGGGAACACTGAAGCTTTCTTT
>-|TRBV28|TRBJ2-7|TRBD1
CASRPQGWSSYEQYF
TGTGCCAGCAGACCACAGGGGTGGTCCTCCTACGAGCAGTACTTC
>-|TRBV9|TRBJ1-6|-
CASSVGGLSSYNSPLHF
TGTGCCAGCAGCGTCGGGGGGTTGAGCTCCTATAATTCACCCCTCCACTTT